This T cell receptor beta chain appears in the sequencing data of a study of T cell responses to AZD1222 COVID-19 vaccine. Study results and limitations: Donors skewed white British and female; clonal diversity was possibly underestimated. As reported, nearly half of all spike-specific TCRs target variant regions that are unmutated. Only 5 or 6 people who got AZD1222 tested seropositive at baseline.

About this clone itself: Its antigen remains unknown.

TCRdb's copy holds only in-frame clones and misses some; the assay was immunoSEQ multiplex PCR. The table includes 40,000 to 55,000 clones, approximately 90% detected once. Germline lookup yields CDR1 KGHDR and CDR2 SFDVKD. CDR3 length: 14 amino acids. Deletions cut 4 bases from V and 6 bases from J, with 13 bases between. Whether given at about 4 or about 12 weeks, second doses were pooled. The TCR originated in an adult who received the AZD1222 COVID-19 vaccine. The specimen was peripheral blood, collected 28 days after the second AZD1222 dose. The chain joins TRBV24-1 to TRBJ2-3; D might be TRBD1 (6 bases). CDR3 protein: CATSDTQGRDTQYF. In nucleotides, the CDR3 is TGTGCCACCAGTGACACTCAGGGGCGGGATACGCAGTATTTT.